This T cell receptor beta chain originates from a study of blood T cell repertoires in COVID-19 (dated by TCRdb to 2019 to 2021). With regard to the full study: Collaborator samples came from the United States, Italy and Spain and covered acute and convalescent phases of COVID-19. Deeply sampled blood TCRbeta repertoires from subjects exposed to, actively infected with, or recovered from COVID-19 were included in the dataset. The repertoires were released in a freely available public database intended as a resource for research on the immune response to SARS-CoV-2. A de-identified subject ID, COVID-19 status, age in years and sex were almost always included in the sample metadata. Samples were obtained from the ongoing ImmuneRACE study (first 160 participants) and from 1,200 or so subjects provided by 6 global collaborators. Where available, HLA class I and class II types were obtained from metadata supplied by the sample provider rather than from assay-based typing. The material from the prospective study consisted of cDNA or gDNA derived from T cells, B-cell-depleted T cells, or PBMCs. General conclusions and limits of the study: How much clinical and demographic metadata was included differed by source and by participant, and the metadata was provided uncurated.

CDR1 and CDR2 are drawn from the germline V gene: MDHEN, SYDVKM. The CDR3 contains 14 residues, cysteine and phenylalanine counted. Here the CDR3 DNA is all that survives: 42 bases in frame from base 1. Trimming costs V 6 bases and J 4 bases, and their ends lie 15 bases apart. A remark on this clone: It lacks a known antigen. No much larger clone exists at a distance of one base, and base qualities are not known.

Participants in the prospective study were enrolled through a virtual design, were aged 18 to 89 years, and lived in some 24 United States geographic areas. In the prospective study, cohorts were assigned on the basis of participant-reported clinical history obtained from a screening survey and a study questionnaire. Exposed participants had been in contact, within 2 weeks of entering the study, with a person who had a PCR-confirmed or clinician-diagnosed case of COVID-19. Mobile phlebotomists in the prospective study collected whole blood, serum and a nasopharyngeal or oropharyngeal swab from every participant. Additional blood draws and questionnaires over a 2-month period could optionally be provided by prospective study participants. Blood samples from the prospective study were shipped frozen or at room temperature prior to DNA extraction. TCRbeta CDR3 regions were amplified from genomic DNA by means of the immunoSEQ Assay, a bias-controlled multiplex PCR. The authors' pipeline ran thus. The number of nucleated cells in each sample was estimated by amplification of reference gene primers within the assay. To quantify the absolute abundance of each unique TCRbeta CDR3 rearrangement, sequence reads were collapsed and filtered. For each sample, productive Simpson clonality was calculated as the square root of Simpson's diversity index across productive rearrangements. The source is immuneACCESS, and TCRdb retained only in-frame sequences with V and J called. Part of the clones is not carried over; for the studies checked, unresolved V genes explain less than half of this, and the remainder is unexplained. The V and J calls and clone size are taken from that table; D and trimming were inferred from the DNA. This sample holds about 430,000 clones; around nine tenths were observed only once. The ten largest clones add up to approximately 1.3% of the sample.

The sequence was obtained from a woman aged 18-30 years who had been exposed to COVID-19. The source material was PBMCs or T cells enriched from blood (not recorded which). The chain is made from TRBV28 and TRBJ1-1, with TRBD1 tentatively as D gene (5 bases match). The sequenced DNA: TGTGCCAGCAGACCCCGACCGGGGGGCACTGAAGCTTTCTTT. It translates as CASRPRPGGTEAFF. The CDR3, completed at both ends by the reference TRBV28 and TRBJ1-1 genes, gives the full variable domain DVKVTQSSRYLVKRTGEKVFLECVQDMDHENMFWYRQDPGLGLRLIYFSYDVKMKEKGDIPEGYSVSREKKERFSLILESASTNQTSMYLCASRPRPGGTEAFFGQGTRLTVV.